This paragraph reports one T cell receptor beta chain. This clone's antigen is unknown. Base qualities are not recorded, but no much larger clone differs from it by a single base. This sample was included in a study of blood T cell repertoires in COVID-19 (dated by TCRdb to the early 2020s). In terms of the full investigation: Samples from collaborators originated in the United States, Italy and Spain and spanned both the acute and convalescent phases of COVID-19. The prospective study material was composed of cDNA or gDNA derived from T cells, B-cell-depleted T cells, or PBMCs. Deeply sampled blood TCRbeta repertoires from subjects exposed to, actively infected with, or recovered from COVID-19 were included in the dataset. The repertoires were released in a freely available public database meant as a resource for research on the immune response to SARS-CoV-2. The samples were drawn from two sources: the first 160 participants of the ongoing ImmuneRACE study, and some 1,300 subjects contributed by 6 global collaborators. Sample metadata almost always included a de-identified subject ID, COVID-19 status, age in years and sex. HLA class I and class II types, where available, came from metadata supplied by the sample provider rather than from assay-based typing. Here is what the overall study found, with its caveats: Clinical and demographic metadata were provided uncurated, with the amount varying by source and participant.

The immunoSEQ Assay, a bias-controlled multiplex PCR, was used to amplify TCRbeta CDR3 regions from genomic DNA. The study's own analysis went as follows. The number of nucleated cells in each sample was estimated by amplification of reference gene primers within the assay. To quantify the absolute abundance of each unique TCRbeta CDR3 rearrangement, sequence reads were collapsed and filtered. Productive Simpson clonality was computed per sample as the square root of Simpson's diversity index over productive rearrangements. TCRdb mirrors the immuneACCESS table, restricted to in-frame sequences. Some clones are absent from its copies; in checked studies, under half trace to an unresolved V gene, and the reason for the others is unknown. V and J calls and clone size come straight from that table; D and trimming were deduced from the DNA. This sample has 200,000 to 300,000 clones in its table, and approximately 81% of those were observed once. 4% to 5% of the sample is in the top ten clones.

Collaborating institutions collected whole blood in K2EDTA tubes following their own protocols. Collaborator samples were shipped for TCRbeta analysis as frozen whole blood, isolated PBMCs, or DNA extracted from either sample type. The specimen sequenced was peripheral blood. This TCR derives from a man aged 55 to 70 with acute or convalescent COVID-19.

The CDR3 has the sequence CASCGGVAGVEETQYF. The DNA is as follows: TGTGCCAGCTGTGGGGGGGTAGCGGGAGTGGAAGAGACCCAGTACTTC. This receptor chain uses TRBV2 and TRBJ2-5, and TRBD2 aligns with 9 junction nucleotides. CDR1 SNHLY and CDR2 FYNNEI were looked up in the germline V gene. The CDR3 measures 16 amino acids from cysteine to phenylalanine. Only CDR3 DNA is held: 48 bases, read in frame from base 1. Germline trimming amounts to 8 bases on V and 3 bases on J, with 13 as the count of junction bases outside the gene matches.